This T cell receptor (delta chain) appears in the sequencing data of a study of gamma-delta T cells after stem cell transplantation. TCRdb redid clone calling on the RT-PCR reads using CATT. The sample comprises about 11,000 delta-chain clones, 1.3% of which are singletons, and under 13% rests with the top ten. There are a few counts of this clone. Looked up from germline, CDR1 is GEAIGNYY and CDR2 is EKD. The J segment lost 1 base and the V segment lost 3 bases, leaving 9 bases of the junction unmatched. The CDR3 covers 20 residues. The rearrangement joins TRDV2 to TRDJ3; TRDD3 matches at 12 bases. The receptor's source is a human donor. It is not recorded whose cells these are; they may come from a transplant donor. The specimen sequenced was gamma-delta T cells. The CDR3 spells CACDGLTGGYQSWDTRQMFF. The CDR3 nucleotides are TGTGCCTGTGACGGGTTAACTGGGGGATACCAGTCCTGGGACACCCGACAGATGTTTTTC.